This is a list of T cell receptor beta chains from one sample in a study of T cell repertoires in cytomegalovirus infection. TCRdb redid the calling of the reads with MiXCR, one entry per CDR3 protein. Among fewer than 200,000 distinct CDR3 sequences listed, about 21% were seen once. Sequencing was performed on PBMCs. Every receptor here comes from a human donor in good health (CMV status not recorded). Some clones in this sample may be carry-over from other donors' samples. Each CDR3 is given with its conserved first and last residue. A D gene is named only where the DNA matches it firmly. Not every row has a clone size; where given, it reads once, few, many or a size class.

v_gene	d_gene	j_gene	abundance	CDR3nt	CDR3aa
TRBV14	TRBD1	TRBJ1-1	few	TGTGCCAGCAGCCCGAGGACAGGGTCGGGGAGTTTGATGAACACTGAAGCTTTCTTT	CASSPRTGSGSLMNTEAFF
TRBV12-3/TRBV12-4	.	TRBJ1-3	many	TGTGCCAGCAGTTTTCTGACAGCCAGTTTGAGGTTCTCTGGAAACACCATATATTTT	CASSFLTASLRFSGNTIYF
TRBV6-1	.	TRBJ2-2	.	TGTGCCAGCAGTACACTGGACAAGACCGGGGAGCTGTTTTTT	CASSTLDKTGELFF
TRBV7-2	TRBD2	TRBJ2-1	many	TGTGCCAGCAGCTTAGCGGGAGGGTACGATGAGCAGTTCTTC	CASSLAGGYDEQFF
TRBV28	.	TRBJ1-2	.	TGTGCCAGCAGGGGGGGCGTTGGCTACACCTTC	CASRGGVGYTF
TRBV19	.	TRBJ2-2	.	TGTGCCAGTAGTCCCCCCACGGACACCGGGGAGCTGTTTTTT	CASSPPTDTGELFF
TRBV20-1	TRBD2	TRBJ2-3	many	TGCAGTGCCACTGACCTAGCGGCCAGCACAGATACGCAGTATTTT	CSATDLAASTDTQYF
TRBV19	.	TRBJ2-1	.	TGTGCCAGTAGTATAGGGAGGGAACGCGATGAGCAGTTCTTC	CASSIGRERDEQFF
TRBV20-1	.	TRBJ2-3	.	TGCAGTGCTGGGGGAGGAGGGAGTCCAGATACGCAGTATTTT	CSAGGGGSPDTQYF
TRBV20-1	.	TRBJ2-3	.	TGCAGTGCTAGGGCCGGAGGGACGCCGAGCACAGATACGCGGTATTTT	CSARAGGTPSTDTRYF
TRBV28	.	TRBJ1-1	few	TGTGCCAGCAGTTTACGCGGGGGGCGAGCTTTCTTT	CASSLRGGRAFF
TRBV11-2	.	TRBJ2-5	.	TGTGCCAGCAGCACCCGTCGGACGATCCAAGAGACCCAGTACTTC	CASSTRRTIQETQYF
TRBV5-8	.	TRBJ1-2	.	TGCGCCAACCCACCTATCCAGGTCCTCTCTCTACTTTCGGACTATAGGGGCTACACCTTC	CANPPIQVLSLLSDYRGYTF
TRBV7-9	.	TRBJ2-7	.	TGTGCCAGCAGCTTAGCGACAGATTCCCTCAACTCCTACGAGCAGTACTTC	CASSLATDSLNSYEQYF
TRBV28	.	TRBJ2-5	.	TGTGCCAGCAGGGAATTGTTGACCGGTCGGTGGGAGACCCAGTACTTC	CASRELLTGRWETQYF
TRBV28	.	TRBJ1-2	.	TGTGCCAGCAGTTCTGGTAACAGGGCGGGCTACACCTTC	CASSSGNRAGYTF
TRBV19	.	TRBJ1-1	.	TGTGCCAGTAGTATGGGGCAGGGGACGTCAGCTTTCTTT	CASSMGQGTSAFF
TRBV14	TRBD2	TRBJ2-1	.	TGTGCCAGCAGCCATCCCGGGACTAAATACAATGAGCAGTTCTTC	CASSHPGTKYNEQFF
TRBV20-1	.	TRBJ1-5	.	TGCAGTGCTAGAGGGACGGTTGATCAGCCCCAGCATTTT	CSARGTVDQPQHF
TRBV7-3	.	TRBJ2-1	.	TGTGCCAGCAGCATTTACAGCCACAATGAGCAGTTCTTC	CASSIYSHNEQFF
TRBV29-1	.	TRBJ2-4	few	TGCAGCGTTGATAATCGGGAAATGGGGGACATTCAGTACTTC	CSVDNREMGDIQYF
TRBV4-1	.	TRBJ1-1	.	TGCGCCAGCAGCCAAGGTGTCTCCCAGAACACTGAAGCTTTCTTT	CASSQGVSQNTEAFF
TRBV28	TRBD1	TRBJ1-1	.	TGTGCCAGCAGTCCCGTCACAGGGGGACCGAACACTGAAGCTTTCTTT	CASSPVTGGPNTEAFF
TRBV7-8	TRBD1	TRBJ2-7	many	TGTGCCAGCAGCCGAGGGACAGGAGTTTACGAGCAGTACTTC	CASSRGTGVYEQYF
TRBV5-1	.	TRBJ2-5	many	TGCGCCAGCAGCTTGGGACAGGCGTACCAAGAGACCCAGTACTTC	CASSLGQAYQETQYF
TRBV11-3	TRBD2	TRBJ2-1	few	TGTGCCAGCAGCTTAGGACTAGCGGGGCAGAGTAACGGGCGAAATGAGCAGTTCTTC	CASSLGLAGQSNGRNEQFF
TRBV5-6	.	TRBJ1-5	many	TGTGCCAGCAGCTTTATCGCAGGGGATCAGCCCCAGCATTTT	CASSFIAGDQPQHF
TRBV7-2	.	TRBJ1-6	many	TGTGCCAGCAGCTCTTCTTCCGGACGCCCAATAAATTCACCCCTCCACTTT	CASSSSSGRPINSPLHF
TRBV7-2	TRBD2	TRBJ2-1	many	TGTGCCAGCAGCTTGGGCGGGAGTCTGAATGAGCAGTTCTTC	CASSLGGSLNEQFF
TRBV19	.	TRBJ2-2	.	TGTGCCTCGACCCTCGGCAGAGCTGGGGAGCTGTTTTTT	CASTLGRAGELFF
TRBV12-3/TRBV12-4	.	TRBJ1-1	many	TGTGCCAGCAGTTCGATAGGTGGTGCCACTGAAGCTTTCTTT	CASSSIGGATEAFF
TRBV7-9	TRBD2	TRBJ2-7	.	TGTGCCAGCAGCCACACTAGCGGGAGAATATACGAGCAGTACTTC	CASSHTSGRIYEQYF
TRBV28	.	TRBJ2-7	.	TGTGCCAGCGGTGACGAGCAGTACTTC	CASGDEQYF
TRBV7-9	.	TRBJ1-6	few	TGTGCCAGCAGCTTTGGACCGAGCTATAATTCACCCCTCCACTTT	CASSFGPSYNSPLHF
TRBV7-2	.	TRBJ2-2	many	TGTGCCAGCTCTGGAGGGGTCACCGGGGAGCTGTTTTTT	CASSGGVTGELFF
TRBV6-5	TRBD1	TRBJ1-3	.	TGTGCCAGCAGTTACGGCCGACAGGGGGTCTCTGGAAACACCATATATTTT	CASSYGRQGVSGNTIYF
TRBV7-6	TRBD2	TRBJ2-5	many	TGTGCCAGCAGCTTAGGCCTAACTAGCGGGAGAGAGACCCAGTACTTC	CASSLGLTSGRETQYF
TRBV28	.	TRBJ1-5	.	TGTGCCAGCCTTCGGGAGCCCAATCAGCCCCAGCATTTT	CASLREPNQPQHF
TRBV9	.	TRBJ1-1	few	TGTGCCAGCAGCGCCGACCTGATGAACACTGAAGCTTTCTTT	CASSADLMNTEAFF
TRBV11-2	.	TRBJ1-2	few	TGTGCCAGCAGCCGCGGGAGAGCCAACCTAGAGGGCTACACCTTC	CASSRGRANLEGYTF
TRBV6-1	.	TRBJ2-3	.	TGTGCCAGCAGGTACAGGGCGCTTGACTACACAGATACGCAGTATTTT	CASRYRALDYTDTQYF